This T cell receptor beta chain was documented in a study of T-cell reconstitution after alpha-beta-depleted transplantation in children. Unique molecular identifiers were used in preparing the TCRbeta library. MiXCR, applied by TCRdb to the PCR reads, yields one record per CDR3 protein. In the table there are 280,000 or so distinct CDR3 sequences, roughly 11% of which are singletons. Regarding the study as a whole: T-cell counts and diversity at one year following transplant were attributed mainly to newly produced T cells.

The table lists this clonotype with many counts. Its antigen is still unknown. The TCR was taken from a male patient between 2 and 9 years old who had a stem cell transplant for chronic granulomatous disease, so the T cells may come from the graft donor. The sequenced sample was peripheral blood, obtained 180 days after TCRalphabeta/CD19-depleted stem cell transplant.

DNA of the CDR3: TGCAGCGTTGGAGGGCAGGCGTACGAGCAGTACTTC. Residues: CSVGGQAYEQYF. The rearrangement joins TRBV29-1 to TRBJ2-7; possibly TRBD2 for D (5 bases). This CDR3 has 12 residues. Per the germline V gene, CDR1 is SQVTM and CDR2 is ANQGSEA. Trimming took off 4 bases at V and 4 bases at J, with 11 bases between the two ends.